This TCR beta chain was captured by sequencing in a study of blood T cell repertoires in COVID-19. In the authors' workflow: Estimated nucleated cell counts came from reference gene primer amplification. Assay: immunoSEQ multiplex PCR; the TCRdb copy retains only in-frame clones and omits some. For V, J and clone size, that table is used; D and trimming come from the DNA. The sample holds 25,000 to 35,000 clones, approximately 85% seen once. Sequenced material: peripheral blood. The sequence came from a man older than 75 with active COVID-19.

Written as DNA, the CDR3 is TGTGCCAGCTCAGATTCCCCCAGCGGTGACTATGGCTACACCTTC. Protein: CASSDSPSGDYGYTF. The gene calls are TRBV18 and TRBJ1-2, with D hard to call. Trimming left V 5 bases short and J 3 bases short, with 16 bases between. The CDR3 sequence is 15 residues long. CDR1 is KGHSH and CDR2 is LQKENI in the germline V gene.